This T cell receptor beta chain is from a study of cytomegalovirus exposure and HLA in healthy donors (dated by TCRdb to 2016 to 2017). For the study in its entirety: An earlier analysis of about 560 of the donors reported 276 Gb of sequence data and approximately 120 million unique TCR beta sequences obtained from about 170 million T cells. The study combined high-throughput TCR immunosequencing, statistical association of individual TCRs with disease status, and machine learning to predict cytomegalovirus infection status. Of the approximately 370 genotyped donors, over 80% were placed in the genetic ancestry cluster associated with self-reported Caucasian donors. A separate validation cohort of about 110 different subjects was used in addition to the approximately 700-subject first cohort. A few DR-DQ haplotypes were treated as single units for association and clustering because of strong linkage in the cohort. Among roughly 400 genotyped donors of the cohort, an average of around 250,000 unique TCR beta nucleotide sequences was sequenced per donor, of which about 18% were non-productive. Alongside the repertoire data, information on donor age, sex, ethnicity and CMV serostatus was compiled. HLA typing included class I and class II loci at four-digit resolution. All discovery cohort repertoires had been generated on a single sequencing platform. The study aimed to test whether signatures of past pathogen exposure could be identified by cataloging public T cell receptors. A later genetic analysis used genome-wide SNP genotypes for about 60% of the roughly 700 donors, treating that subset as a discovery cohort. An earlier analysis of more than 450 of the donors used high-throughput TCR beta sequencing to judge whether each TCR beta V gene segment behaved as functional or pseudogenic. The number of typed donors differed by locus: roughly 620-640 for A, B, C, DRB1 and DQB1; about 520 for DQA1; about 600 for DPA1; and about 450 for DPB1. In the later analysis, no new phenotypic data were used to find candidate immune exposures; instead, reliance was placed on TCR beta sequences and their occurrence across donors. The T cell repertoires of 666 subjects were profiled by immunosequencing and related to cytomegalovirus serostatus. An early release covering more than 500 HLA-typed donors comprised approximately 300 gigabases of sequencing data and 85 million or so unique TCR sequences. In a later analysis, previously published TCR beta repertoires from roughly 710 donors were re-analyzed and high-resolution HLA genotyping was added so that TCR occurrence patterns could be studied.

In total, over 600 healthy bone marrow donors made up the cohort. At the time of sampling, all cohort members were nominally healthy, though unrecorded immune exposures were likely present. The donor was CMV seropositive and belonged to the group of 250 to 300 seropositive cohort members. Every donor gave a peripheral blood sample, and the peripheral blood mononuclear cells from that sample were used for TCR beta sequencing. Genomic DNA extraction from the blood cell samples was performed with the Qiagen DNeasy Blood Extraction Kit. On this clone: Its recognized antigen is unknown. Base qualities were left out, and no much larger clone turns up one base away.

What the study reported, not specific to this receptor: The only immune exposure information available for the cohort was CMV serostatus. A few of the identified cytomegalovirus-associated TCR beta chains were confirmed in vitro to be specific for cytomegalovirus antigens. Because the 87-base-pair reads could not distinguish some IMGT-functional V segments, including TRBV6-2 and TRBV6-3, those segments were excluded. Most TCR sequences were seen in very few donors, while some public TCRs were found in many individuals. A later analysis reported that several top co-occurrence clusters appeared linked to parvovirus B19, influenza, CMV and Epstein-Barr virus. The authors suggested that the approach could potentially be generalized to other disease states and immunological phenotypes. Correlated functional status among segregating V segments might be attributable to linkage disequilibrium, but an unknown experimental factor could not be ruled out. V-gene and J-gene trimming of TCR beta chains was associated with a missense DCLRE1C variant in a later genetic analysis, and the association was replicated in an independent cohort. A later analysis found that TCR association rates varied across HLA loci, with DRB1 alleles showing the most associated TCRs and HLA-C alleles the fewest. A later analysis associated approximately 17,000 TCR beta sequences with specific HLA alleles at a false discovery rate of 0.05. Only TCR beta chains were sequenced in this cohort, and the absence of alpha or paired-chain data limited detectable features. Because counts were too low, seventeen rarely observed V segments, including chromosome 9 orphons, were left out of the earlier analysis of 587 of the donors. A further reported finding was that TCR beta sequences accurately predicted the HLA-A and HLA-B alleles for most subjects in the first cohort. A cluster of highly shared sequence variants was judged likely to represent a technical artifact of the sequencing pipeline. A total of about 180 TCR beta chains were listed by the study as associated with cytomegalovirus. The presence/absence analyses assumed that sequencing depth was roughly uniform across donors, and that assumption may not be true. Broadly in line with IMGT annotations, most TCR beta V segments showed up in productive rearrangements about 90% or about 30% of the time in an earlier analysis of several hundred of the donors. Assigning TCR associations to individual alleles was difficult when HLA alleles, especially DR and DQ, strongly co-occurred. A later analysis found that most CMV-associated TCR beta chains appeared HLA-restricted, with HLA associations seemingly driven largely by CMV exposure. In a later genetic analysis, fewer N-insertions in productive TCRs were reported among donors in an Asian-associated ancestry cluster than the roughly 640-donor mean. In a later analysis, HLA-associated TCR beta chains were found to be more clonally expanded and to have lower generation probabilities than equally common non-associated chains. The classifier was reported to diagnose cytomegalovirus status with high specificity and sensitivity in both the original cohort and the validation cohort. Because HLA typing was missing for some donors at each locus, association tests included only the typed subset.

From the germline V gene (reference sequence), CDR1 is SGHAT and CDR2 is FQDESV. Measured from the cysteine to the phenylalanine, the CDR3 is 16 residues long. Only CDR3 DNA remains: 48 bases, in frame from the first base. The V end loses 3 bases and the J end loses 0 bases, and a stretch of 15 bases separates them. Library preparation was by the immunoSEQ multiplex PCR assay. For the multiplex PCR, a mixture combining 60 forward primers for TCR Vbeta segments and 13 reverse primers for TCR Jbeta segments was used. The CDR3 region of rearranged TCR beta genes was amplified from genomic DNA with a multiplex PCR assay. The amplified TCR beta libraries were sequenced on the Illumina HiSeq System as 87-base-pair reads. Regarding the original processing steps: A later analysis tallied around 82 million unique TCR beta chains across the approximately 670 repertoires, and around 10 million of those chains were shared by two or more donors. To remove PCR and sequencing errors, raw reads were error-corrected and collapsed into unique sequences using a nearest-neighbor algorithm that merged closely related sequences. CDR3 sequences were aligned to IMGT reference sequences to assign V, D and J gene segments. For a sequence to be retained, a match of at least six nucleotides was required to both a V gene segment and a J gene segment. Rearrangements were called productive when the CDR3 lacked stop codons and stayed in frame with V and J; all others were non-productive. CDR3 was defined according to IMGT convention as the region running from the second conserved V-encoded cysteine to the conserved J-encoded phenylalanine. Sequences without an unambiguous match to a single V gene segment were excluded from the earlier analysis of approximately 560 of the donors. In an earlier analysis of around 590 of the donors, a V segment was called functional when productive rearrangements were above 56.7%, and segregating when the standard deviation between donors exceeded 5%. A statistical classification framework was built for diagnosing cytomegalovirus status from the catalog of TCR beta chain sequences. In a later analysis, TCR nucleotide sequences were compared against IMGT/GENE-DB human TR gene sequences so that V and J genes could be assigned. The TCRdist pipeline was used in a later analysis to assign CDR3 sequences and most-parsimonious VDJ recombination scenarios. In a later analysis, each TCR beta chain was defined by its CDR3 amino acid sequence together with its V-gene family, and reads lacking a unique V-gene family were excluded. To address suspected cross-contamination and a sequencing artifact, a later analysis removed a few hundred highly shared, low-generation-probability nucleotide sequences. In a later analysis, a clonal expansion index was calculated for each public chain from normalized within-repertoire ranks of inferred template counts. In a later analysis, generation probabilities were computed using a VDJ recombination model fitted to out-of-frame rearrangements, and the results were checked against IGoR. Hypergeometric tests were used in a later analysis to score TCR-TCR, TCR-HLA and TCR-CMV co-occurrence, with a repertoire-size bias correction applied to the TCR pairs. False discovery rates were estimated in a later analysis by permuting HLA or CMV assignments 20 times. A later analysis grouped co-occurring TCRs with DBSCAN, adding TCRdist sequence similarity when clustering within HLA-allele-positive subsets. Repertoires with fewer than 30,000 or more than 120,000 public chains, plus five repertoires with anomalous nucleotide sharing, were excluded from co-occurrence clustering. TCRdb limited this immuneACCESS table to in-frame rearrangements with V and J called. A share of clones is missing; checked studies link under half to unresolved V genes, and the rest is unexplained. That table supplies the V and J calls and clone size; D and trimming were determined from the DNA. The sample table records approximately 160,000 clones; 75% to 85% of these occur just once. The leading ten clones occupy under 1% of the sample.

In this chain, TRBV11-1 is recombined with TRBJ2-7, with TRBD1 tentatively as D gene (6 bases match). Sequencing was carried out using PBMCs. This TCR came from a girl aged 2-10 years in good health and CMV-seropositive. The bases read TGTGCCAGCAGCTTGGGTTACACAGGGTACTCCTACGAGCAGTACTTC. It is translated as CASSLGYTGYSYEQYF.